A single sample is the source of the 31 T cell receptor delta chains below, sequenced in a study of human gamma delta and Vdelta1 T cells. TCRdb repeated clone calling on the PCR reads with CATT. The sample gives some 6,100 delta-chain clones, just under 9.5% of which show up once; over 12% is in the top ten. The sample taken for sequencing was naive CD27+ Vdelta1 gamma-delta T cells from blood. The origin of the receptors is a human donor in good health.

This clone was detected only a few times. The V gene is TRDV1, the J gene TRDJ1, with 13 bases aligning to TRDD3. The trim removed 3 bases at V and 8 bases at J, leaving 27 bases unmatched. This CDR3 is built from 22 residues. Germline lookup yields CDR1 TSWWSYY and CDR2 QGS. The chain's CDR3 is CALGEDFLPITGGYAGKRKLIF. CDR3 nucleotides: TGTGCTCTTGGGGAGGACTTCCTACCGATTACTGGGGGATACGCGGGGAAGCGGAAACTCATCTTT.

The chain employs TRDV1 and TRDJ1, with D uncertain. The CDR3 runs 15 residues. The germline V and J ends were trimmed by 3 bases and 7 bases, with 18 bases remaining between them. Germline CDR1 reads TSWWSYY; CDR2 reads QGS. The CDR3 DNA reads TGTGCTCTTGGGGAGCCCAAGTCCCGATATGGTAAACTCATCTTT. It codes for CALGEPKSRYGKLIF.

This clone is medium-sized (0.01 to 0.1%) by share. The J gene is TRDJ1, the V gene TRDV1; 11 bases are a match to TRDD3. V was pared by 0 bases and J by 1 base, with 19 bases of the junction left unmatched. The germline V gene has CDR1 TSWWSYY and CDR2 QGS. The CDR3 has 22 residues. The CDR3 nucleotides read TGTGCTCTTGGGGAACTAGCTTCCAAATGGGGGATACGGGCCCTTGCCACCGATAAACTCATCTTT. Translating it yields CALGELASKWGIRALATDKLIF.

This clone was detected only a few times. One end of the junction varies from germline; a read error may be responsible. Other DNA sequences in the same sample also yield this CDR3. V and J are TRDV1 and TRDJ1; D unclear. The CDR3 totals 14 residues. The V gene's germline CDR1 is TSWWSYY and CDR2 QGS. Written as DNA, the CDR3 is TGTGCTCTTGGGGTACGTCGAGGTCCCAATAAACTCATCTTC. Translating it yields CALGVRRGPNKLIF.

Remarks on this clone: TCRdb pairs this DNA with a much larger clone's protein that differs at residue 15, likely a read error; the protein shown was translated from the DNA. V and J are TRDV1 and TRDJ1; D remains ambiguous. CDR1 TSWWSYY and CDR2 QGS come from the germline V gene. This CDR3 has 17 residues. The CDR3 sequence: CALGGDPRSEYTDKPIF. The CDR3 DNA reads as TGTGCTCTTGGGGGAGACCCCCGCTCGGAGTACACCGATAAACCCATCTTT.

As regards this clone: The mismatch at residue 9 between this DNA's translation and the TCRdb protein of a much larger clone likely reflects a read error; the protein shown is translated from the DNA. The chain is built from TRDV2 and TRDJ1, with TRDD3 as a possible D gene (5 bases). The CDR3 has 16 amino acids. Germline V gene sequence: CDR1 GEAIGNYY, CDR2 EKD. Trimming removed 0 bases from V and 4 bases from J, with 17 bases in between. The CDR3 protein is CACDTGDGDNSDKLIF. The CDR3, as DNA: TGTGCCTGTGACACCGGTGATGGGGACAACAGCGATAAACTCATCTTT.

The sample holds many counts of this clone. Since a much larger clone is just one base distant, this may be a read error. The chain has TRDV1 and TRDJ1, with TRDD3 matching 8 bases. The junction had 14 bases not matched to a gene; V was cut back by 7 bases and J by 7 bases. Looked up from germline, CDR1 is TSWWSYY and CDR2 is QGS. This CDR3 has 15 residues. The CDR3 nucleotides are TGTGCTCTTGCATACCTCCGGGGGGATAAGGGTAAACTCATCTTT. Its translation is CALAYLRGDKGKLIF.

Regarding this clone: Translating this DNA gives a protein that differs at residue 17 from the TCRdb one, which belongs to a much larger clone; a read error is likely, and the protein shown is this translation. The rearrangement joins TRDV1 to TRDJ1, with TRDD2 identical over 9 bases. This CDR3 has 19 residues. Germline loops: CDR1 TSWWSYY, CDR2 QGS. The CDR3 sequence is CALGGLPTSWGRYTDKFIF. As DNA, the CDR3 is TGTGCTCTTGGGGGCCTTCCTACTAGCTGGGGAAGGTACACCGATAAATTCATCTTT.

This clone was observed a handful of times. This likely traces to a read error, being one base from a far larger clone. The chain employs TRDV1 and TRDJ1; 8 nucleotides match TRDD3. The CDR3 has 22 residues. Germline assignment: CDR1 TSWWSYY and CDR2 QGS. CDR3 in amino acids: CALEELVPTIKYWGSHTDKLIF. CDR3 DNA: TGTGCTCTTGAGGAACTTGTCCCTACGATTAAGTACTGGGGGTCGCACACCGATAAACTCATCTTT.

Only a few counts were recorded for this clone. This chain connects TRDV1 to TRDJ1; D is undetermined. Germline assignment: CDR1 TSWWSYY and CDR2 QGS. V lost 3 bases and J 3 bases, leaving 32 bases between the germline ends. The CDR3 runs to 21 residues. CDR3 nucleotide sequence: TGTGCTCTTGGGGAGCGAACCGGAACACGACTTCGGCGCCCGATCTCCGATAAACTCATCTTT. It yields the protein CALGERTGTRLRRPISDKLIF.

This clone was seen more than once but under ten times. A much larger clone differs by one base, so this may be a read error. The J gene is TRDJ1, the V gene TRDV1, with TRDD3 identical over 12 bases. Germline V gene data show CDR1 as TSWWSYY and CDR2 as QGS. The junction had 17 bases not matched to a gene; V was cut back by 4 bases and J by 2 bases. The CDR3 is 20 residues long. This CDR3 is CALGGRTRPGWGIRTDKLIF. The CDR3, as DNA: TGTGCTCTTGGGGGTCGGACCCGTCCTGGCTGGGGGATACGGACCGATAAACTCATCTTT.

About this clone: Given a far larger clone just one base away, this is likely a sequencing read error. The sample contains more than one DNA sequence encoding this CDR3. V gene TRDV1 combines with J gene TRDJ1; 10 bases line up with TRDD3. V shed 4 bases, J shed 4 bases, and the junction held 18 bases outside the gene matches. Germline CDR1 reads TSWWSYY; CDR2 reads QGS. The CDR3 covers 19 residues. DNA of the CDR3: TGTGCTCTTGGGGGCCTCCCTACACGTACTGGGGGATTAGGCGATAAACTCATCTTT. Translated: CALGGLPTRTGGLGDKLIF.

As to this clone: Given a much more abundant clone one base away, this may be a read error. Other DNA sequences from this sample encode an identical CDR3 as well. This chain connects TRDV1 to TRDJ1, with unresolved D. V shed 2 bases and J shed 6 bases, with 34 bases lying between them. CDR3 length: 21 residues. Germline CDR1 and CDR2: TSWWSYY and QGS. CDR3 protein: CALGEAEVPRSGLRRRYKLIF. For the CDR3, the DNA is TGTGCTCTTGGGGAAGCCGAAGTTCCCCGGAGCGGTCTACGTCGTCGGTATAAACTCATCTTT.

This clone showed up just a few times. The TCRdb protein comes from a much larger clone and disagrees with this DNA's translation at residue 7, likely due to a read error; the protein given here is derived from the DNA. The rearrangement links TRDV1 to TRDJ1, with 7 bases matching TRDD3. The CDR3 contains 18 residues. Trimming took 2 bases from V and 8 from J; bases not matched to a gene: 20. Germline V gene lookup returns CDR1 TSWWSYY and CDR2 QGS. The CDR3 DNA follows: TGTGCTCTTGGGGAAGTAGCTATCCGTCGTCGGGACTGGGGAAAACTCATCTTT. As protein: CALGEVAIRRRDWGKLIF.

This clone was observed a handful of times. It is likely a read error: a sequence one base away is far more abundant. V and J are TRDV1 and TRDJ1; 9 bases map to TRDD3. The junction had 19 bases not matched to a gene; V was cut back by 0 bases and J by 2 bases. Germline CDR1 reads TSWWSYY; CDR2 reads QGS. The CDR3 loop spans 21 amino acids. Here the CDR3 DNA reads TGTGCTCTTGGGGAACTTCCCTTCCGTCGTACTGGGGGACACCGAACCGATAAACTCATCTTT. Protein product: CALGELPFRRTGGHRTDKLIF.

By sample share, this clone is medium-sized. This chain uses TRDV1 with TRDJ1, with D perhaps assigned TRDD2 or TRDD3 (7 bases each). V was trimmed by 3 bases and J by 3 bases, leaving 26 bases between them. CDR1 and CDR2 from the germline V gene are TSWWSYY and QGS. The CDR3 consists of 19 residues. The CDR3 region is CALGEVPTGWGRVADKLIF. For the CDR3, the DNA is TGTGCTCTTGGGGAGGTTCCTACGGGTTGGGGGAGGGTGGCCGATAAACTCATCTTT.

This clone showed up just a few times. The translation of this DNA and the TCRdb protein of a much larger clone differ at residue 8, probably owing to a read error; the protein shown here is translated from the DNA. This chain links TRDV1 with TRDJ1, with D maybe TRDD3 (6 bases). The V and J ends lost 0 bases and 8 bases respectively, with 28 bases between them. The CDR3 contains 19 residues. Per germline, CDR1 TSWWSYY and CDR2 QGS. CDR3 in DNA: TGTGCTCTTGGGGAACTACGTCAGCTACGATGTACTGGGAACGAAAAACTCATCTTT. This translates into CALGELRQLRCTGNEKLIF.

As to this clone: The sample holds other DNA sequences that translate to the same CDR3. The genes are TRDV1 and TRDJ1; D gene ambiguous. Germline CDR1 reads TSWWSYY; CDR2 reads QGS. The CDR3 sequence is 18 residues long. V was trimmed by 4 bases and J by 0 bases, leaving 21 bases between them. The CDR3 DNA is TGTGCTCTTGGGGTCCCGTCCCGGAGAGGGTCTGACACCGATAAACTCATCTTT. This gives the protein CALGVPSRRGSDTDKLIF.

The sample holds a few counts of this clone. Only one base separates this from a far larger clonotype, so it likely reflects a read error. Additional DNA sequences in this sample encode the identical CDR3. V and J are TRDV1 and TRDJ1, with 9 bases identical to TRDD2. The CDR3 is made up of 19 amino acids. J gave up 0 bases and V 4 bases, and 15 bases lay outside the gene matches. Germline-derived CDR1 and CDR2 are TSWWSYY and QGS. CDR3 in DNA: TGTGCTCTTGGGGGCCTTCCTACGAGCTGGGGAAGGTACACCGATAAACTCATCTTT. Translating it yields CALGGLPTSWGRYTDKLIF.

A remark on this clone: TCRdb attributes to this sequence the protein of a much larger clone, which differs from the DNA translation at residue 14; a read error is likely, and the protein displayed is translated from the DNA. The rearrangement uses TRDV1 and TRDJ1; unclear D gene. The CDR3 totals 19 residues. Trimming pared 0 bases from V and 4 bases from J, leaving 24 bases between. The germline gives CDR1 TSWWSYY, CDR2 QGS. The CDR3 here is CALGELGAGIARYIDKLIF. CDR3 DNA sequence: TGTGCTCTTGGGGAACTAGGAGCGGGTATAGCTCGTTACATCGATAAACTCATCTTT.

This clone qualifies as large (0.1 to 1%). A much more abundant neighbour one base away suggests this may be a read error. This CDR3 is also generated by other DNA sequences in the sample. The chain has TRDV2 and TRDJ1; TRDD3 might be the D (6 bases). The CDR3 is 14 residues long. Trimming removed 6 bases at V and 3 bases at J, with 16 bases between. CDR1 GEAIGNYY and CDR2 EKD come from the germline V gene. Written as DNA, the CDR3 is TGTGCCTGTCTTTCCCGGTGGGGGGCCGATAAACTCATCTTT. This encodes CACLSRWGADKLIF.

In regard to this clone: Sequence at one end of the junction differs from germline and may be a read error. Additional DNA sequences in this sample encode the identical CDR3. The chain uses TRDV1 and TRDJ1; TRDD3 matches 13 bases. The CDR3 length is 22 residues. Per germline, CDR1 TSWWSYY and CDR2 QGS. DNA for the CDR3: TGTGCTCTTGGGGAGCTAGAATTCCCAGGTACTGGGGGATACGGGGGGATCGATAAACCCATCTTT. Residues: CALGELEFPGTGGYGGIDKPIF.

This clone has only a few counts. This chain joins TRDV1 and TRDJ1; D gene ambiguous. CDR1 is TSWWSYY, CDR2 QGS, per germline. Trimming pared 5 bases from V and 1 base from J, leaving 17 bases between. The CDR3 runs to 16 residues. The CDR3 sequence is CALGKPRAGFTDKLIF. DNA of the CDR3: TGTGCTCTTGGGAAACCCCGGGCGGGCTTCACCGATAAACTCATCTTT.

By sample share, this clone is medium-sized. This sample also contains other DNA sequences that code for the same CDR3. The rearrangement links TRDV1 to TRDJ1; 8 bases are a match to TRDD2. Trimming took 0 bases from V and 1 from J; bases not matched to a gene: 28. Germline V CDR1 and CDR2: TSWWSYY, QGS. The CDR3 spans 24 residues. CDR3 amino acids: CALGELFLRTPLTRGTSFTDKLIF. CDR3 DNA: TGTGCTCTTGGGGAACTCTTCCTACGTACCCCGCTCACTCGGGGGACCTCATTCACCGATAAACTCATCTTT.

Points on this clone: TCRdb's listed protein matches a much larger clone and diverges from this DNA's translation at residue 5, likely through a read error; the protein shown comes from the DNA. V gene TRDV1 combines with J gene TRDJ1; D is undetermined. CDR3 length: 15 amino acids. Germline-derived CDR1 and CDR2 are TSWWSYY and QGS. The V end was cut by 4 bases, the J end by 0 bases, with 12 bases between. CDR3 sequence reads: CALGAGKTYTDKLIF. CDR3 sequence (DNA): TGTGCTCTTGGGGCAGGTAAAACCTACACCGATAAACTCATCTTT.

Judged by abundance, this clone is large. Additional DNA sequences in this sample encode the identical CDR3. The rearrangement links TRDV1 to TRDJ1, with 10 bases matching TRDD3. This CDR3 is 18 amino acids long. Germline CDR1 TSWWSYY, CDR2 QGS. Germline trimming cut 4 bases from V and 10 bases from J; bases unmatched to any gene: 21. CDR3 nucleotides: TGTGCTCTTGGGGCCCACCTTCTTCGTACTGGGGGATCCTCCCCACTCATCTTT. Protein: CALGAHLLRTGGSSPLIF.

This sequence joins TRDV1 and TRDJ1; TRDD3 matches 8 bases. This CDR3 has 16 residues. Germline V CDR1 and CDR2: TSWWSYY, QGS. Trimming at V came to 9 bases and at J to 7 bases, leaving 19 bases not matched to a gene. The CDR3 DNA is TGTGCTCTAGCTGGAGGTAGAAAGTCGACTGGGGGTAAACTCATCTTT. Its translation is CALAGGRKSTGGKLIF.

By proportion, this clone is large. Different DNA sequences within this sample yield the same CDR3. The rearrangement joins TRDV1 to TRDJ1, with TRDD3 identical over 12 bases. CDR1 and CDR2 from the germline V gene are TSWWSYY and QGS. CDR3 size: 18 residues. V was clipped by 4 bases and J by 2 bases; unmatched bases: 11. In DNA form, the CDR3 reads TGTGCTCTTGGGGTTCGACATCTGGGGGATACGAAGACCGATAAACTCATCTTT. Its translation: CALGVRHLGDTKTDKLIF.

This clone was seen a few times. The gene calls are TRDV1 and TRDJ1; possibly TRDD3 for D (5 bases). Germline CDR1 reads TSWWSYY; CDR2 reads QGS. CDR3 length: 18 amino acids. The germline V and J ends were trimmed by 5 bases and 1 base, with 23 bases remaining between them. This CDR3 is CALGLRQRYSGGTDKLIF. CDR3 sequence (DNA): TGTGCTCTTGGGTTACGACAAAGATACAGCGGGGGCACCGATAAACTCATCTTT.

By share, this clone counts as medium-sized. The genes are TRDV1 and TRDJ2; TRDD3 aligns across 10 bases. Germline V lookup: CDR1 TSWWSYY, CDR2 QGS. The V gene end was trimmed by 5 bases and the J gene end by 9 bases; junction bases not matched to a gene: 6. The CDR3 length is 14 residues. The CDR3 sequence is CALGIGGYAPQLFF. Written as DNA, the CDR3 is TGTGCTCTTGGGATCGGGGGATACGCGCCACAACTCTTCTTT.

This clone was counted a few times. It may be a read error: a sequence one base away is much more abundant. Other DNA sequences in the sample encode the same CDR3. The chain combines TRDV1 with TRDJ1, with D hard to call. CDR3 size: 23 residues. The V and J ends lost 5 bases and 4 bases respectively, with 41 bases between them. The germline CDR1 and CDR2 sequences are TSWWSYY and QGS. For the CDR3, the DNA is TGTGCTCTTGGGACCCCTGTTGCGGCCCGCCCTAGGTCGTGGGCGATTGGAAGCGATAAACTCATCTTT. It is translated as CALGTPVAARPRSWAIGSDKLIF.